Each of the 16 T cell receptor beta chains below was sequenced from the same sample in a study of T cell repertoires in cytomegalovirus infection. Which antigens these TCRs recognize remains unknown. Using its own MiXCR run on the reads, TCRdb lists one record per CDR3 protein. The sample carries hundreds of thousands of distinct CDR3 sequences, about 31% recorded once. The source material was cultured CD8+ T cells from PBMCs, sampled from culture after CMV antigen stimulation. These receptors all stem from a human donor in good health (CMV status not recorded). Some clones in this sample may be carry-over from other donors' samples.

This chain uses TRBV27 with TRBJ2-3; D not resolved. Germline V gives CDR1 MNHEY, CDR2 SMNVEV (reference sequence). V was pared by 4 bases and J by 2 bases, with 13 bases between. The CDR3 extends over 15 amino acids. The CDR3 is CASSSLGPVTDTQYF. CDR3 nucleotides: TGTGCCAGCAGTTCCCTCGGGCCCGTCACAGATACGCAGTATTTT.

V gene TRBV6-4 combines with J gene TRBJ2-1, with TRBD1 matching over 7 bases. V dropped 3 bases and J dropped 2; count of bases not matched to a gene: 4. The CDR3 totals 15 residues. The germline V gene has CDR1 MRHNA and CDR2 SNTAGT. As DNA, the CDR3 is TGTGCCAGCAGTGAGGGACAGAGCACCTACAATGAGCAGTTCTTC. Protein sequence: CASSEGQSTYNEQFF.

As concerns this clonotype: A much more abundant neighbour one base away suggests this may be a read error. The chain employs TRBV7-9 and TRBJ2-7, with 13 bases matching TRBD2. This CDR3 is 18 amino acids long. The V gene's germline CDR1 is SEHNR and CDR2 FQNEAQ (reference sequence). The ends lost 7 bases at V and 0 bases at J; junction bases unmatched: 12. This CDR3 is CASNSPGLAGKSSYEQYF. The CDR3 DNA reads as TGTGCCAGCAACTCCCCGGGACTAGCGGGGAAGAGCTCCTACGAGCAGTACTTC.

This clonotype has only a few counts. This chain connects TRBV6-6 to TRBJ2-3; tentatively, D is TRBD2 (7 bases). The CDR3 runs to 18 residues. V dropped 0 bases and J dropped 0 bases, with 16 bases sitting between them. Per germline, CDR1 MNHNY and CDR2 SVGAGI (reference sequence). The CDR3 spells CASSYSRGGGLSTDTQYF. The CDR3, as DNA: TGTGCCAGCAGTTACTCGAGAGGCGGGGGCCTGAGCACAGATACGCAGTATTTT.

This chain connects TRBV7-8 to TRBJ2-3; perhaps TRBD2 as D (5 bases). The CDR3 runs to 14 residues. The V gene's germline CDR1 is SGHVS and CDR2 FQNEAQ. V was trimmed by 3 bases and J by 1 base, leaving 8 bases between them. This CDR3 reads CASSFSRGTDTQYF. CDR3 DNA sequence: TGTGCCAGCAGCTTTTCGCGGGGCACAGATACGCAGTATTTT.

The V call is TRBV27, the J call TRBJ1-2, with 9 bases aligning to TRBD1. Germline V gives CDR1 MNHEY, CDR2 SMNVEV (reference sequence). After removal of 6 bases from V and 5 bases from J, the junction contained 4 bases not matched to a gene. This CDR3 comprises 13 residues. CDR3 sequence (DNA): TGTGCCAGCAGACTTGGACAGGGGTATGGCTACACCTTC. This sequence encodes CASRLGQGYGYTF.

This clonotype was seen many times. Written as DNA, the CDR3 is TGTGCCAGCAGCTTAGCGAAGTACACTGAAGCTTTCTTT. It codes for CASSLAKYTEAFF. V is TRBV7-6 and J is TRBJ1-1; no definite D call. The CDR3 runs 13 residues. Germline CDR1 reads SGHVS; CDR2 reads FNYEAQ. The V and J ends lost 0 bases and 3 bases respectively, with 5 bases between them.

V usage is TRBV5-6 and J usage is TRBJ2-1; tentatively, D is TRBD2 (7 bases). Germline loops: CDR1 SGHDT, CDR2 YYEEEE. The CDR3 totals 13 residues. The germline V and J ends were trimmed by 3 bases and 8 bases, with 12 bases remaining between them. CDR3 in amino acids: CASSSGGQYEQFF. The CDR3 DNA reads TGTGCCAGCAGCTCGGGGGGACAATATGAGCAGTTCTTC.

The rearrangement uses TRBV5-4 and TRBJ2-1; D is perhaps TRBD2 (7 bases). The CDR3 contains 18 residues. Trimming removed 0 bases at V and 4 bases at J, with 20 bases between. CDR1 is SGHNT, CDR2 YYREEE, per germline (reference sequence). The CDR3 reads CASSLGPLGGGAYNEQFF. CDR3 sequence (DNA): TGTGCCAGCAGCTTGGGACCTCTCGGTGGGGGGGCGTACAATGAGCAGTTCTTC.

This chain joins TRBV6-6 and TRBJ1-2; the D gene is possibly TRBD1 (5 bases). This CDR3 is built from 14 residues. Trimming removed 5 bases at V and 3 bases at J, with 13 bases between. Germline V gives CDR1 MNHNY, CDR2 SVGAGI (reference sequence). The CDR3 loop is CASSPSGRYYGYTF. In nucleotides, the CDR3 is TGTGCCAGCAGTCCCTCGGGACGGTACTATGGCTACACCTTC.

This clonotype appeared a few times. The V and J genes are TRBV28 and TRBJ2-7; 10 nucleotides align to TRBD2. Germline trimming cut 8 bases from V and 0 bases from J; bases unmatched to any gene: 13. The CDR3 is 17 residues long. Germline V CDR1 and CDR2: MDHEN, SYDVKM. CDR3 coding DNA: TGTGCCAGCGGTAGGCTAGCGGGGGTTCCAAACTCCTACGAGCAGTACGTC. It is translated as CASGRLAGVPNSYEQYV.

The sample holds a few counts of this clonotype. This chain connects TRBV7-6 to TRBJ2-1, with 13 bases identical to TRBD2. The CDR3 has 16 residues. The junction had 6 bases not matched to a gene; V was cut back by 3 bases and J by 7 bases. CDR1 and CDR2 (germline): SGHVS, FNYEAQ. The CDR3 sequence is CASSFLLAGGLNEQFF. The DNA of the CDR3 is TGTGCCAGCAGCTTCCTACTAGCGGGGGGGCTTAATGAGCAGTTCTTC.

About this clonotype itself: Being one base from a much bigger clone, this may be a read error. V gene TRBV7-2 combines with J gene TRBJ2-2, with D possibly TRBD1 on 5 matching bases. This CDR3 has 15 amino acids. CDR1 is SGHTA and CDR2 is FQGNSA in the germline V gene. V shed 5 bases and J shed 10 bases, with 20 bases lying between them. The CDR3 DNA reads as TGTGCCAGCAGCCTAAGGGCAGGGAAGGCCGAGGAGCTGTTTTTT. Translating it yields CASSLRAGKAEELFF. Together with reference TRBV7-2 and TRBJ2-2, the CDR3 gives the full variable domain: GAGVSQSPSNKVTEKGKDVELRCDPISGHTALYWYRQSLGQGLEFLIYFQGNSAPDKSGLPSDRFSAERTGGSVSTLTIQRTQQEDSAVYLCASSLRAGKAEELFFGEGSRLTVL.

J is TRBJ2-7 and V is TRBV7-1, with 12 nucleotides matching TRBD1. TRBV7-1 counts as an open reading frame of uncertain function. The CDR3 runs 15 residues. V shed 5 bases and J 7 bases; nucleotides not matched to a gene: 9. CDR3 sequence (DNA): TGTGCCAGCAGCGTTCCGGGACAGGGGGCGCGTGAGCAGTACTTC. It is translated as CASSVPGQGAREQYF.

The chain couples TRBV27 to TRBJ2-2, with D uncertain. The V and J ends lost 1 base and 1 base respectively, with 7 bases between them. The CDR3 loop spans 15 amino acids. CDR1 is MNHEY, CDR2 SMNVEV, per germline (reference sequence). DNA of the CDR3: TGTGCCAGCAGTTTATGGGCCGGGAACACCGGGGAGCTGTTTTTT. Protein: CASSLWAGNTGELFF.

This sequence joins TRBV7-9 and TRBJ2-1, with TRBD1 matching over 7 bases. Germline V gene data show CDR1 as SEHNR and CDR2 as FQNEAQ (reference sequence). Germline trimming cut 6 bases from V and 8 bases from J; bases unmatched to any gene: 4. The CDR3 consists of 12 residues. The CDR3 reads CASRLQGDEQFF. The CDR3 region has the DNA TGTGCCAGCAGACTGCAGGGGGATGAGCAGTTCTTC.